These T cell receptor beta chains were read from a single sample in a study of CD8 T cells in ankylosing spondylitis. TCRdb reprocessed the 5' RACE reads with MiXCR, giving one entry per CDR3 protein. Of approximately 88,000 distinct CDR3 sequences in the sample, 7.5% to 9% are singletons; the top ten hold just over 5%. Sequencing was carried out using blood, either unsorted or a sorted T cell fraction (not recorded which). The receptors originated from a male donor with ankylosing spondylitis or in good health (not recorded which). Both conserved end residues are part of each CDR3. A D gene is named only where the DNA matches it firmly. Rows give clone size only sometimes, using once, few, many, or a class for an expanded clone.

clone size,V gene,J gene,D gene,CDR3 DNA,CDR3 protein
many,TRBV7-2,TRBJ2-3,.,TGTGCCAGCAGCGCCGCCAGGAGAGATACGCAGTATTTT,CASSAARRDTQYF
few,TRBV27,TRBJ1-6,.,TGTGCCAGCAGTTTGAGTCGGTCTGCACCCCTCCACTTT,CASSLSRSAPLHF
few,TRBV7-2,TRBJ2-5,.,TGTGCCAGCAGCCTATTAGTAGTTCAAGAGACCCAGTACTTC,CASSLLVVQETQYF
many,TRBV5-1,TRBJ2-7,.,TGCGCCAGCAGCTTTAGATGGGACCGCGAGCAGTACTTC,CASSFRWDREQYF
once,TRBV5-5,TRBJ1-6,.,TGTGCCAGCAGCTTAGAAGAGATTGGGAATTCACCCCTCCACTTT,CASSLEEIGNSPLHF
.,TRBV11-3,TRBJ2-1,.,TGTGCCAGCAGCTTAGGAGTAAATCGCATCAATGAGCAGTTCTTC,CASSLGVNRINEQFF
many,TRBV6-5,TRBJ2-2,TRBD1,TGTGCCAGCAGTTATTTGACAGGGACCGGGGAGCTGTTTTTT,CASSYLTGTGELFF
many,TRBV28,TRBJ2-3,TRBD2,TGTGCCAGCAGAATAGCGGGGGCCAACTCTTTCACAGATACGCAGTATTTT,CASRIAGANSFTDTQYF
.,TRBV5-1,TRBJ1-3,.,TGCGCCAGCAGCTCAACCGACGGGGCGCATGGAAACACCATATATTTT,CASSSTDGAHGNTIYF
.,TRBV4-2,TRBJ2-7,.,TGTGCCAGCAGCCAGGGAGAGGGTACGAGCTCCTACGAGCAGTACTTC,CASSQGEGTSSYEQYF
many,TRBV9,TRBJ1-3,.,TGTGCCAGCGACACGGTGAACTCTGGAAACACCATATATTTT,CASDTVNSGNTIYF
many,TRBV28,TRBJ2-1,.,TGTGCCAGCAGTTCGACGACGTGGGGAAGCTCCTACAATGAGCAGTTCTTC,CASSSTTWGSSYNEQFF
many,TRBV7-6,TRBJ2-7,.,TGTGCCAGCAGCTTAGATGGACCCCACGAGCAGTACTTC,CASSLDGPHEQYF
many,TRBV5-5,TRBJ2-3,.,TGTGCCAGCAGCTCCTCGCGGTCGGGCGCAGATACGCAGTATTTT,CASSSSRSGADTQYF
many,TRBV20-1,TRBJ2-1,TRBD1,TGCAGTGCAGGCTCCCTAGGGACAGGGGGCAATGAGCAGTTCTTC,CSAGSLGTGGNEQFF
.,TRBV7-9,TRBJ1-5,.,TGTGCCACAGAATCAGCGGACCACAATCAGCCCCAGCATTTT,CATESADHNQPQHF
many,TRBV3-1,TRBJ2-5,TRBD2,TGTGCCAGCAGCCAGCTCGGGGGGTTAAAAGAGACCCAGTACTTC,CASSQLGGLKETQYF
many,TRBV6-5,TRBJ1-5,.,TGTGCCAGCAGATCCGGGACGAGGGGCAATCAGCCCCAGCATTTT,CASRSGTRGNQPQHF
once,TRBV7-9,TRBJ2-4,.,TGTGCCAGCAGCTTAGCCGCAGGGGAAAACATTCAGTACTTC,CASSLAAGENIQYF
many,TRBV2,TRBJ1-2,.,TGTGCCAGCAGTGTCCGTGGGGGCCTCACCTATGGCTACACCTTC,CASSVRGGLTYGYTF
many,TRBV20-1,TRBJ2-1,.,TGCAGTGCCGAAAAGCTGTCTGAGCAGTTCTTC,CSAEKLSEQFF
.,TRBV12-5,TRBJ1-5,.,TGTGGTAGTGGTAGAAATTCTTGG,CGSGRNSW
many,TRBV6-1,TRBJ1-2,.,TGTGCCAGCGGAAATCGGACAGTTTGGTTGGGCTACACCTTC,CASGNRTVWLGYTF
many,TRBV11-1,TRBJ2-2,.,TGTGCCAGCAGCCCGCCGAGGCCAGACAGGAAGTACACCGGGGAGCTGTTTTTT,CASSPPRPDRKYTGELFF